A selection of T cell receptor beta chains follows, all from one sample in a study of vaccination and CD4 T cells after COVID-19. TCRdb recomputed calls from the PCR reads with MiXCR, one row per CDR3 protein. The sample consists of more than 3,000 distinct CDR3 sequences, roughly 17% of them appearing once. For these TCRs, the target antigens are not known. Sample: CD4+ T cells from blood, cultured in vitro. The receptors stem from a human donor who had recovered from COVID-19. Both conserved end residues are part of each CDR3. A D gene is named only where the DNA matches it firmly. Some rows mark clone size as missing; the rest say once, few, many or name a class of expanded clone.

clone_size d_call j_call v_call cdr3_aa cdr3_nt
few TRBD1 TRBJ1-1 TRBV12-3/TRBV12-4 CASTDRYTEAFF TGTGCCAGCACGGACAGGTACACTGAAGCTTTCTTT
few . TRBJ2-3 TRBV3-1 CASSPRPDLATDTQYF TGTGCCAGCAGCCCCCGACCAGATTTAGCCACAGATACGCAGTATTTT
. . TRBJ2-7 TRBV7-3 CASSQPGGEQYF TGTGCCAGCAGCCAACCCGGGGGCGAGCAGTACTTC
few . TRBJ2-5 TRBV5-1 CASSLGTQETQYF TGCGCCAGCAGCCTAGGGACACAAGAGACCCAGTACTTC
medium-sized . TRBJ1-6 TRBV11-3 CASSAEGDSPLHF TGTGCCAGCAGCGCGGAAGGGGATTCACCCCTCCACTTT
medium-sized . TRBJ1-5 TRBV20-1 CSAKKGVNQPQHF TGCAGTGCTAAAAAGGGGGTTAATCAGCCCCAGCATTTT
few . TRBJ2-2 TRBV7-3 CASTLPGAGELFF TGTGCCAGCACCCTCCCGGGGGCCGGGGAGCTGTTTTTT
few TRBD1 TRBJ2-5 TRBV6-1 CASGDRQGWTLIETQYF TGTGCCAGCGGGGATAGACAGGGGTGGACGTTAATAGAGACCCAGTACTTC
few TRBD2 TRBJ2-5 TRBV19 CASSIGVAGDLNYQETQYF TGTGCCAGTAGTATAGGAGTAGCGGGGGATCTGAATTATCAAGAGACCCAGTACTTC
few TRBD1 TRBJ1-5 TRBV10-2 CASSGTGTQPQHF TGCGCCAGCAGTGGGACAGGGACCCAGCCCCAGCATTTT
. . TRBJ1-5 TRBV5-6 CASSLGGPRSDQPQHF TGTGCCAGCAGCTTGGGGGGCCCACGGTCGGATCAGCCCCAGCATTTT
medium-sized . TRBJ2-1 TRBV6-5 CASSFRALSYNEQFF TGTGCCAGCAGTTTCAGGGCCCTCTCCTACAATGAGCAGTTCTTC
. . TRBJ2-7 TRBV18 CASSPFTYEQYF TGTGCCAGCTCACCATTCACATACGAGCAGTACTTC
. . TRBJ1-2 TRBV12-3/TRBV12-4 CASSSGAYGYTF TGTGCCAGCAGTTCAGGGGCATATGGCTACACCTTC
medium-sized . TRBJ1-2 TRBV11-2 CASSFSRDINYGYTF TGTGCCAGCAGCTTTAGTCGGGACATTAACTATGGCTACACCTTC
medium-sized . TRBJ2-2 TRBV20-1 CSASGVVNTGELFF TGCAGTGCTAGTGGGGTCGTGAACACCGGGGAGCTGTTTTTT
. . TRBJ2-7 TRBV12-3/TRBV12-4 CASSIDQALYEQYF TGTGCCAGCAGTATCGACCAGGCCCTCTACGAGCAGTACTTC
few . TRBJ1-3 TRBV5-4 CASSPEGSGNTIYF TGTGCCAGCAGCCCCGAGGGCTCTGGAAACACCATATATTTT
few . TRBJ1-2 TRBV3-1 CASSQDLVDGYTF TGTGCCAGCAGCCAAGATCTTGTAGACGGCTACACCTTC
. . TRBJ2-3 TRBV5-1 CASSGSGTDTQYF TGCGCCAGCAGCGGGTCCGGCACAGATACGCAGTATTTT
medium-sized . TRBJ1-1 TRBV6-1 CASSESRGVYTEAFF TGTGCCAGCAGTGAAAGTCGGGGGGTGTACACTGAAGCTTTCTTT
. . TRBJ1-1 TRBV7-8 CASRPPISEAFF TGTGCCAGCAGACCCCCGATCTCGGAAGCTTTCTTT
. . TRBJ2-5 TRBV19 CASSIAGLETQYF TGTGCCAGTAGTATAGCAGGGCTGGAGACCCAGTACTTC
medium-sized . TRBJ2-7 TRBV6-1 CASREGARYEQYF TGTGCCAGCAGGGAGGGGGCGCGTTACGAGCAGTACTTC
. TRBD1 TRBJ2-1 TRBV5-4 CASRQDRGTRLEQFF TGTGCCAGCAGACAAGACAGGGGAACGCGGCTTGAGCAGTTCTTC
few TRBD2 TRBJ2-3 TRBV12-3/TRBV12-4 CASSLTSGGTDTQYF TGTGCCAGCAGCCTTACTAGCGGGGGCACAGATACGCAGTATTTT
few . TRBJ1-2 TRBV5-1 CASSLGPLYGYTF TGCGCCAGCAGCTTGGGGCCCCTCTATGGCTACACCTTC
. . TRBJ2-3 TRBV10-3 CAINGPTDTQYF TGTGCCATCAATGGACCCACAGATACGCAGTATTTT
few . TRBJ1-1 TRBV7-2 CASSLESASTEAFF TGTGCCAGCAGCTTAGAGAGTGCGAGCACTGAAGCTTTCTTT
few TRBD2 TRBJ2-1 TRBV7-2 CASSPRTSGIHNEQFF TGTGCCAGCAGCCCCCGGACTAGCGGTATTCACAATGAGCAGTTCTTC
. . TRBJ2-7 TRBV10-3 CAISGKGWAYEQYF TGTGCCATCAGTGGAAAAGGGTGGGCCTACGAGCAGTACTTC
. TRBD1 TRBJ2-7 TRBV4-1 CASQKGQGSNWKQYF TGCGCCAGCCAAAAAGGACAGGGGTCTAATTGGAAGCAGTACTTC
. . TRBJ2-7 TRBV6-1 CASSQAASYEQYF TGTGCCAGCAGCCAAGCGGCCTCCTACGAGCAGTACTTC
. TRBD1 TRBJ2-3 TRBV20-1 CSAPNRDRVGTDTQYF TGCAGTGCTCCAAACCGGGACAGGGTTGGCACAGATACGCAGTATTTT
. TRBD1 TRBJ1-2 TRBV12-3/TRBV12-4 CASSSLLTGNYGYTF TGTGCCAGCAGTTCACTATTGACAGGGAACTATGGCTACACCTTC
few TRBD1 TRBJ2-7 TRBV20-1 CSAGKRQGARSYEQYF TGCAGTGCTGGAAAGCGACAGGGGGCGAGATCCTACGAGCAGTACTTC
few . TRBJ1-3 TRBV5-1 CASSLALTSSGNTIYF TGCGCCAGCAGCTTGGCCTTGACAAGCTCTGGAAACACCATATATTTT
medium-sized . TRBJ1-1 TRBV20-1 CSAYDPRNTEAFF TGCAGTGCCTATGATCCGAGGAACACTGAAGCTTTCTTT
medium-sized . TRBJ1-1 TRBV10-3 CAISESTRVTEAFF TGTGCCATCAGTGAGTCGACTCGGGTGACTGAAGCTTTCTTT
. TRBD2 TRBJ2-4 TRBV27 CASSLFAASGGLKNIQYF TGTGCCAGCAGTTTATTCGCGGCTAGCGGGGGCCTCAAAAACATTCAGTACTTC
few TRBD1 TRBJ1-2 TRBV5-1 CASSAGTGGAYGYTF TGCGCCAGCAGCGCAGGGACAGGGGGTGCCTATGGCTACACCTTC
medium-sized . TRBJ2-5 TRBV24-1 CAPRWSAGETQYF TGTGCCCCCCGGTGGAGCGCGGGGGAGACCCAGTACTTC
large . TRBJ2-7 TRBV7-8 CASSPPLRDEQYF TGTGCCAGCAGCCCGCCATTGAGGGACGAGCAGTACTTC
. TRBD1 TRBJ1-5 TRBV7-9 CASSKTGGSNQPQHF TGTGCCAGCAGCAAGACAGGGGGCAGCAATCAGCCCCAGCATTTT
few . TRBJ1-2 TRBV29-1 CSVVRDITDGYTF TGCAGCGTTGTGCGGGACATCACGGATGGCTACACCTTC
few . TRBJ2-1 TRBV12-3/TRBV12-4 CASSLRYYNEQFF TGTGCCAGCAGCCTGAGGTACTACAATGAGCAGTTCTTC
medium-sized . TRBJ1-1 TRBV19 CASSTRTEAFF TGTGCCAGTAGTACGAGGACTGAAGCTTTCTTT
medium-sized . TRBJ1-5 TRBV2 CASRGGPGTQPQHF TGTGCCAGCAGGGGGGGCCCCGGCACTCAGCCCCAGCATTTT
. TRBD2 TRBJ2-7 TRBV20-1 CSARDGGGWDEQYF TGCAGTGCTAGAGATGGGGGGGGGTGGGACGAGCAGTACTTC
few . TRBJ1-2 TRBV6-1 CASRGTGGYGYTF TGTGCCAGCAGGGGGACCGGGGGCTATGGCTACACCTTC
large . TRBJ2-1 TRBV20-1 CSANGPNNEQFF TGCAGTGCTAATGGGCCAAACAATGAGCAGTTCTTC